This T cell receptor (beta chain) was observed in a study of blood T cell repertoires in COVID-19. Study at large: Acute and convalescent COVID-19 specimens originated in the United States, Italy and Spain. T cells, B-cell-depleted T cells, or PBMCs supplied cDNA or gDNA.

Authors' analysis steps: Scientists estimated how many nucleated cells there were by amplifying reference gene primers. The protocol was immunoSEQ multiplex PCR, while the TCRdb copy is restricted to in-frame clones and leaves out a portion. V, J and clone size derive from that table, while D and trimming were established from the DNA sequence. The data show under 150,000 clones, with just under 85% seen just once and around 7.6% held by the top ten. Germline CDR1 is MNHEY and CDR2 is SMNVEV (reference sequence). The CDR3 loop spans 14 amino acids. V lost 5 bases and J 3 bases, leaving 12 bases between the germline ends.

The rearrangement joins TRBV27 to TRBJ2-3, with D perhaps matching TRBD1 (5 bases). Sequenced sample: peripheral blood. The clonotype originates from a man between 65 and 85 years old with active or convalescent COVID-19. CDR3 amino acids: CASSGVGLTDTQYF. The CDR3 region has the DNA TGTGCCAGCAGTGGGGTGGGGCTTACAGATACGCAGTATTTT.